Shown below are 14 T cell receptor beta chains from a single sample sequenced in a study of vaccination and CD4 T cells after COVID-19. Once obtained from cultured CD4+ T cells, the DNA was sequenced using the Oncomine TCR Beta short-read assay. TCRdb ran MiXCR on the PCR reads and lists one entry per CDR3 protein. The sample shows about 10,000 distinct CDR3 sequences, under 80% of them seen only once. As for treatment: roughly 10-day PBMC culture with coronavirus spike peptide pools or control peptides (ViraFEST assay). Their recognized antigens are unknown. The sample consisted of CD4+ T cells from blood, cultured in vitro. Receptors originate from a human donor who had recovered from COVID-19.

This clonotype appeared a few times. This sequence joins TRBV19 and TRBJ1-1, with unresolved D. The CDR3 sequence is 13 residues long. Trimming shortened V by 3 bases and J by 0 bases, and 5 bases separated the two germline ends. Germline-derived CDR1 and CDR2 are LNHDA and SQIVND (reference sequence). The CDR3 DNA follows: TGTGCCAGTAGTATTCGCTTGAACACTGAAGCTTTCTTT. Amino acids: CASSIRLNTEAFF.

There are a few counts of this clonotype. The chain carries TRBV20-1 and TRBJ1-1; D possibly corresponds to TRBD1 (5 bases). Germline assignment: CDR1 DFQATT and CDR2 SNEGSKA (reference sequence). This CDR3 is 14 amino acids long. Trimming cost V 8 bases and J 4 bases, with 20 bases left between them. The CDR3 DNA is TGCAGTCCCTCCCACACCCAGGGCGGCACTGAAGCTTTCTTT. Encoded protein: CSPSHTQGGTEAFF.

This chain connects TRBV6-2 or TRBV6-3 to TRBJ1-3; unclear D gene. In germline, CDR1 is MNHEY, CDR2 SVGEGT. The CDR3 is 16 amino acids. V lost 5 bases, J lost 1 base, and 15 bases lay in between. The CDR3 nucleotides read TGTGCCAGCAGTACCAGACGGACCCCTTCTGGAAACACCATATATTTT. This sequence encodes CASSTRRTPSGNTIYF.

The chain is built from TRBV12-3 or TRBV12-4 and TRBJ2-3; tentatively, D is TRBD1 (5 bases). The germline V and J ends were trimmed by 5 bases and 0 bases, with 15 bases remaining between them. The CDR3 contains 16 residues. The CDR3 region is CASSGYRSTSTDTQYF. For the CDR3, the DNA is TGTGCCAGCAGTGGTTACAGGAGTACTAGCACAGATACGCAGTATTTT.

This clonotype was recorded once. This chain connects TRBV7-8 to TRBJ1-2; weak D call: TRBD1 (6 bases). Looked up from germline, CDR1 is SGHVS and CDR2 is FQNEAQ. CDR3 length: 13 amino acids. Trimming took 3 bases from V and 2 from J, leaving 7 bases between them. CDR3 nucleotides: TGTGCCAGCAGCTTCAGGGGAAACTATGGCTACACCTTC. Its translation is CASSFRGNYGYTF. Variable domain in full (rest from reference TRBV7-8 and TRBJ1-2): GAGVSQSPRYKVAKRGQDVALRCDPISGHVSLFWYQQALGQGPEFLTYFQNEAQLDKSGLPSDRFFAERPEGSVSTLKIQRTQQEDSAVYLCASSFRGNYGYTFGSGTRLTVV.

CDR3 in amino acids: CASSEAMGQNYEQYF. DNA for the CDR3: TGTGCCAGCAGTGAAGCCATGGGACAAAACTACGAGCAGTACTTC. The gene calls are TRBV6-1 and TRBJ2-7; tentative D call: TRBD1 (6 bases). Trimming left V 0 bases short and J 3 bases short, with 12 bases between. The germline V gene encodes CDR1 MNHNS and CDR2 SASEGT. The CDR3 has 15 residues.

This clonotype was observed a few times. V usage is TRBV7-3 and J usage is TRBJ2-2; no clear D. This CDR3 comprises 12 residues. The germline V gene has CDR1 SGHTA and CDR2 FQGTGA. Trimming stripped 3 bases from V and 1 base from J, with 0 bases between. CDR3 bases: TGTGCCAGCAGCTTGAACACCGGGGAGCTGTTTTTT. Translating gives CASSLNTGELFF. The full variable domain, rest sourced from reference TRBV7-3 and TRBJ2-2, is GAGVSQTPSNKVTEKGKYVELRCDPISGHTALYWYRQSLGQGPEFLIYFQGTGAADDSGLPNDRFFAVRPEGSVSTLKIQRTERGDSAVYLCASSLNTGELFFGEGSRLTVL.

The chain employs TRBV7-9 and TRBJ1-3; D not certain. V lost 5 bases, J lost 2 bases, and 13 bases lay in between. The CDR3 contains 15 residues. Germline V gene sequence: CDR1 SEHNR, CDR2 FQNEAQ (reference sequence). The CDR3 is CASSPPPRAGNTIYF. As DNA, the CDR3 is TGTGCCAGCAGCCCTCCTCCTAGAGCTGGAAACACCATATATTTT.

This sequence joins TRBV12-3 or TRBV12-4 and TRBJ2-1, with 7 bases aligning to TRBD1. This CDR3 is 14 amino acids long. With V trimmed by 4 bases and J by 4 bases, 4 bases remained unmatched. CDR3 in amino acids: CASSSQGIYNEQFF. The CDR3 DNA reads TGTGCCAGCAGTTCACAGGGGATATACAATGAGCAGTTCTTC.

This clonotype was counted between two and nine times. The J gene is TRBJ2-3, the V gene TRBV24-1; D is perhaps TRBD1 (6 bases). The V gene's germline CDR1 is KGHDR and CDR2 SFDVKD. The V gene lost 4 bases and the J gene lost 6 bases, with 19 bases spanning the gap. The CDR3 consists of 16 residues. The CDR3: CATSEPTGKGRDTQYF. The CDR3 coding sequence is TGTGCCACCAGTGAACCTACAGGGAAGGGGCGGGATACGCAGTATTTT.

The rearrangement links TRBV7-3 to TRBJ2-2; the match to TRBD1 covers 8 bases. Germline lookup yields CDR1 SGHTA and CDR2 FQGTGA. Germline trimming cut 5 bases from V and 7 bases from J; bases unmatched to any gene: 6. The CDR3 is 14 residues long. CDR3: CASSLQGADGELFF. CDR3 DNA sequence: TGTGCCAGCAGCCTCCAGGGGGCGGACGGGGAGCTGTTTTTT.

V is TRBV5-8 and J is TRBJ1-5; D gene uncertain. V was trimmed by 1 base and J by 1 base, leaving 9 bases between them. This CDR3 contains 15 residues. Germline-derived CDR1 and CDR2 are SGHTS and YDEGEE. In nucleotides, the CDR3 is TGTGCCAGCAGCTTGCGACTAGACAGCAATCAGCCCCAGCATTTT. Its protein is CASSLRLDSNQPQHF.

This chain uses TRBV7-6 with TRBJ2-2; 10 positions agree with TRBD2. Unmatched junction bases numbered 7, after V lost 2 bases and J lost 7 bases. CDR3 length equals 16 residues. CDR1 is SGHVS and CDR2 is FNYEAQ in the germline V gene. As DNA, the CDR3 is TGTGCCAGCAGCTTAAGCGGGGGGGCCTTACGCGGGGAGCTGTTTTTT. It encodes CASSLSGGALRGELFF. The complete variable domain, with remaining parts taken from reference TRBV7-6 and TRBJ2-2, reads GAGVSQSPRYKVTKRGQDVALRCDPISGHVSLYWYRQALGQGPEFLTYFNYEAQQDKSGLPNDRFSAERPEGSISTLTIQRTEQRDSAMYRCASSLSGGALRGELFFGEGSRLTVL.

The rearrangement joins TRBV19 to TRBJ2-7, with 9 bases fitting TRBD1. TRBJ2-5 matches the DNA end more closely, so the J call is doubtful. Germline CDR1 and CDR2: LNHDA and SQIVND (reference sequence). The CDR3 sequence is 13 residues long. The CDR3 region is CASRGQGTETQYF. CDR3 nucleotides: TGTGCCAGTAGGGGACAGGGCACGGAGACCCAGTACTTC.